The clone carrying this T cell receptor (beta chain) appeared a few times. Its antigen is unknown. This sample was included in a study of T cell repertoires in cytomegalovirus infection. One entry per CDR3 protein results from TCRdb running MiXCR on the reads. The sample contains about 340,000 distinct CDR3 sequences, 25% to 30% of which appear only once. This CDR3 spans 16 amino acids. V lost 5 bases and J lost 5; bases outside the gene matches: 9. This receptor was obtained from a human donor in good health (CMV status not recorded). Some clones in this sample may be carry-over from other donors' samples. The sequencing used cultured PBMCs, collected from culture after CMV antigen stimulation. This rearrangement joins TRBV12-3 or TRBV12-4 to TRBJ1-5; 10 nucleotides agree with TRBD1. This CDR3 is CASSAWDRGFDQPQHF. CDR3 bases: TGTGCCAGCAGTGCCTGGGACAGGGGTTTCGATCAGCCCCAGCATTTT.